This T cell receptor (beta chain) originates from a study of shared clonotypes between healthy human individuals. Findings and caveats of the study: In a handful of donors, around 4.5% of naive CD4 clonotypes appeared in common. Apart from blood, nothing was sampled; tissue repertoires likely differ.

The CDR3 is made up of 16 amino acids. V trimming: 4 bases; J trimming: 4 bases; junction bases outside the gene matches: 9. From germline, CDR1 is SGDLS and CDR2 YYNGEE. CD4+ cells yielded CD45RA+ naive and CD45RA-negative memory subsets. Per the study methods: Because ImmunoSEQ provided only junction sequences with no quality scores, the filtering differed. The assay was immunoSEQ multiplex PCR, and TCRdb's table has in-frame clones only and misses some. The DNA gave D and trimming, while V, J and clone size come from that table. The sample has some 2,000,000 clones, roughly 94% seen once. Comment on this clone: Its antigen remains unidentified.

The clonotype comes from a man younger than 30 in good health. The sequencing input was naive CD4+ T cells sorted from blood. Subset indicated: CD45RA+ positively selected. The gene calls are TRBV9 and TRBJ2-1; 9 positions match TRBD2. DNA for the CDR3: TGTGCCAGCAGCCTCACCGGGACTAGCACATACAATGAGCAGTTCTTC. Its protein is CASSLTGTSTYNEQFF.